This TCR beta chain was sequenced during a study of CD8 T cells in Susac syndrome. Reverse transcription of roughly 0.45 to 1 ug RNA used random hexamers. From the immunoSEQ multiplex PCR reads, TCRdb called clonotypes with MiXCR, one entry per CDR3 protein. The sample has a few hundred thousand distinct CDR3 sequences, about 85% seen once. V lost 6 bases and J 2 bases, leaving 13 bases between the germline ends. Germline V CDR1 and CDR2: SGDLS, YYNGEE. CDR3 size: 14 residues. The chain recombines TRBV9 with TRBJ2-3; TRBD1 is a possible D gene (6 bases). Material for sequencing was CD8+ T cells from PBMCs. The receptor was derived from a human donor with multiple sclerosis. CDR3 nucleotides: TGTGCCAGCAAGGGGGACGGTGTCACAGATACGCAGTATTTT. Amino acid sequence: CASKGDGVTDTQYF.